The 13 T cell receptor beta chains given below trace back to one sample, sequenced in a study of monozygotic twins with inflammatory bowel disease. After re-calling the 5' RACE reads, TCRdb lists one entry per CDR3 protein, DNA absent. Listed are about 300,000 distinct CDR3 sequences; 5.6% falls within the top ten. The specimen was blood. The receptors here all came from a human donor with ulcerative colitis or Crohn's disease, or a healthy co-twin of an affected twin (not recorded which).

The V call is TRBV5-1, the J call TRBJ2-7. CDR1 and CDR2 from the germline V gene are SGHRS and YFSETQ. There are 13 residues in the CDR3. This chain's CDR3 is CASSRSASYEQYF.

V and J are TRBV7-2 and TRBJ2-1; TCRdb's D call, TRBD2, is unchecked because there is no DNA. CDR1 and CDR2 from the germline V gene are SGHTA and FQGNSA. The CDR3 totals 16 residues. CDR3: CASTHQPLAGGGEQFF.

The rearrangement uses TRBV7-2 and TRBJ1-5. Germline values: CDR1 SGHTA, CDR2 FQGNSA. The CDR3 loop spans 15 amino acids. CDR3 protein: CASSVEVNSNQPQHF.

This chain joins TRBV12-3 or TRBV12-4 and TRBJ2-7. There are 12 residues in the CDR3. The CDR3 region is CASSLAGNEQYF.

The CDR3 here is CASSVDGGRNYEQYF. The rearrangement joins TRBV9 to TRBJ2-7; TCRdb outputs TRBD2, but without DNA this stays unchecked. The CDR3 extends over 15 amino acids. Germline CDR1 is SGDLS and CDR2 is YYNGEE. Variable domain in full (rest from reference TRBV9 and TRBJ2-7): DSGVTQTPKHLITATGQRVTLRCSPRSGDLSVYWYQQSLDQGLQFLIQYYNGEERAKGNILERFSAQQFPDLHSELNLSSLELGDSALYFCASSVDGGRNYEQYFGPGTRLTVT.

V usage is TRBV18 and J usage is TRBJ1-5; TCRdb returns TRBD1, unconfirmable since there is no DNA. The V gene's germline CDR1 is KGHSH and CDR2 LQKENI. The CDR3 has 14 amino acids. CDR3 loop: CASSPTEINQPQHF. The full variable domain, rest sourced from reference TRBV18 and TRBJ1-5, is NAGVMQNPRHLVRRRGQEARLRCSPMKGHSHVYWYRQLPEEGLKFMVYLQKENIIDESGMPKERFSAEFPKEGPSILRIQQVVRGDSAAYFCASSPTEINQPQHFGDGTRLSIL.

The genes are TRBV7-8 and TRBJ2-1; TCRdb's D call of TRBD1 is untestable without DNA. The CDR3 contains 15 residues. Germline loops: CDR1 SGHVS, CDR2 FQNEAQ. The CDR3 here is CASKTGTGGYNEQFF.

J is TRBJ2-3 and V is TRBV18. This CDR3 region has 13 residues. CDR1 is KGHSH and CDR2 is LQKENI in the germline V gene. The CDR3 sequence: CASSPSSTDTQYF.

The V and J genes are TRBV7-2 and TRBJ2-4; the TCRdb D gene call, TRBD1, has no DNA to confirm it. CDR1 and CDR2 (germline): SGHTA, FQGNSA. CDR3 length: 16 amino acids. The CDR3 sequence is CASSTRQGLSKNIQYF. The whole variable domain, filled in from reference TRBV7-2 and TRBJ2-4, reads GAGVSQSPSNKVTEKGKDVELRCDPISGHTALYWYRQSLGQGLEFLIYFQGNSAPDKSGLPSDRFSAERTGGSVSTLTIQRTQQEDSAVYLCASSTRQGLSKNIQYFGAGTRLSVL.

This chain links TRBV10-3 with TRBJ2-7; there is no DNA to check the TCRdb D call of TRBD1. The CDR3 is 13 residues long. Germline V CDR1 and CDR2: ENHRY, SYGVKD. CDR3 region: CAIRTPGQGLKDF.

The chain joins TRBV5-1 to TRBJ1-1; TCRdb lists TRBD1, though no DNA is available to test this call. Germline CDR1 SGHRS, CDR2 YFSETQ. The CDR3 runs to 14 residues. CDR3 loop: CASSIGQPNTEAFF.

The chain employs TRBV20-1 and TRBJ2-1; there is no DNA to check the TCRdb D call of TRBD1. There are 15 residues in the CDR3. The germline V gene encodes CDR1 DFQATT and CDR2 SNEGSKA (reference sequence). This CDR3 is CSAVGRPIGEGEQFF.

This chain uses TRBV6-5 with TRBJ2-7; the TRBD2 assignment by TCRdb is unverifiable without DNA. The CDR3 length is 14 residues. Germline CDR1 is MNHEY and CDR2 is SVGAGI. This CDR3 is CASSFKRETYEQYF.